This TCR beta chain stems from a study of cytomegalovirus exposure and HLA in healthy donors. As concerns this clone: Its antigen is still unknown.

Whole-study results and caveats: Specific recognition of CMV antigens was confirmed in vitro for a few chains (all CMV-associated). Later work found that TCR association rates differed between HLA loci; DRB1 had the most and HLA-C the fewest.

Germline V gene sequence: CDR1 MNHEY, CDR2 SVGAGI. V was clipped by 5 bases and J by 5 bases, with 12 bases between them. The CDR3 covers 13 residues. The primer mix had 60 Vbeta and 13 Jbeta primers. Libraries were prepared by immunoSEQ multiplex PCR; TCRdb keeps only in-frame clonotypes and omits some of them. This sample yields roughly 150,000 clones, of which 70% are seen a single time; approximately 4.6% belongs to the top ten. Sample: PBMCs. This TCR was sampled from a man aged 18 to 30 in good health and CMV-seropositive. The chain joins TRBV6-5 to TRBJ2-5; TRBD2 is a possible D gene (5 bases). CDR3 bases: TGTGCCAGCAGTCCCCCCGGGGTTGAGACCCAGTACTTC. It is translated as CASSPPGVETQYF.